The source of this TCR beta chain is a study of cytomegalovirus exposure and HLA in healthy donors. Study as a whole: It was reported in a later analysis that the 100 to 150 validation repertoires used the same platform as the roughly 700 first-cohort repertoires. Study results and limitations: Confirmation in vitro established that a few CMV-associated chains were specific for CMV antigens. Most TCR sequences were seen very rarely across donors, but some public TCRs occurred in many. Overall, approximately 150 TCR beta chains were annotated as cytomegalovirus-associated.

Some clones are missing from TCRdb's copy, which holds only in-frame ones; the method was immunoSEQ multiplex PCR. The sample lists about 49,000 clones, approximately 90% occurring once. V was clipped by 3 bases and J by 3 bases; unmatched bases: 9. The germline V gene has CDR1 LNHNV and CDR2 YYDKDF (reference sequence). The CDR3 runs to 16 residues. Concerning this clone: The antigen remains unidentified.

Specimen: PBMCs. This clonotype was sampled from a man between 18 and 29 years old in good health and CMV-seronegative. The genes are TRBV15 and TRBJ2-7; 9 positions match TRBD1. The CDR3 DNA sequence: TGTGCCACCAGCAGCGAAGGACAGGGGACTAACTACGAGCAGTACTTC. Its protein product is CATSSEGQGTNYEQYF.